What follows is one TCR beta chain and its context. The sample is drawn from a study of T cell responses to AZD1222 COVID-19 vaccine. Data came from immunoSEQ multiplex PCR; TCRdb stores just in-frame clones and leaves some out. In the table there are roughly 80,000 clones, 90% of which are singletons. This TCR came from an adult who received the AZD1222 COVID-19 vaccine. This sample comprised peripheral blood, obtained 28 days after the second AZD1222 dose.

The CDR3 DNA sequence: TGTGCCAGCAGTCGACAGGGAGAGGCCGGGGAGCTGTTTTTT. It translates to CASSRQGEAGELFF. The chain is built from TRBV27 and TRBJ2-2; 7 nucleotides agree with TRBD1. The germline gives CDR1 MNHEY, CDR2 SMNVEV (reference sequence). J lost 6 bases, V lost 5 bases, and 6 bases had no gene match. The CDR3 sequence is 14 residues long.